This T cell receptor beta chain was profiled in a study of siplizumab effects on memory and regulatory T cells. Points from the study as a whole: Apparently more diverse than memory cells, naive T cells also seemed major alloresponse contributors.

Remarks on this clone: Its antigen is currently unknown.

V lost 3 bases to trimming and J lost 0 bases, with 10 bases between them. Germline V gene lookup returns CDR1 SGDLS and CDR2 YYNGEE. The length of the CDR3 is 15 residues. Clones were sequenced by immunoSEQ multiplex PCR, and TCRdb holds only the in-frame ones, with some missing. The repertoire holds roughly 60,000 clones, approximately 93% seen once, with 38% in the top ten. This TCR derives from a human donor in good health. The material sequenced was CD8+ T cells sorted from blood. V and J are TRBV9 and TRBJ2-1; weak D call: TRBD1 (5 bases). The CDR3 reads CASSAQGSSYNEQFF. In DNA, the CDR3 is TGTGCCAGCAGCGCCCAGGGTAGCTCCTACAATGAGCAGTTCTTC.